The 6 T cell receptor beta chains given below trace back to one sample, sequenced in a study of graft-versus-host responses after intestinal transplantation. From the graft tissue, intraepithelial and lamina propria lymphocytes were released through processing. The protocol was immunoSEQ multiplex PCR, while the TCRdb copy is restricted to in-frame clones and leaves out a portion. This repertoire shows about 18,000 clones, approximately 80% found once; its top ten account for 5.5%. Source: ileum tissue, taken 17 days after transplant. These receptors were obtained from a human patient who received an intestinal transplant, so some T cells may come from the graft donor.

The chain recombines TRBV4-1 with TRBJ2-1; 11 bases line up with TRBD2. In germline, CDR1 is MGHRA, CDR2 YSYEKL. This CDR3 spans 17 amino acids. V lost 0 bases and J lost 8; bases outside the gene matches: 9. The chain's CDR3 is CASSQDHLAGGGDEQFF. The CDR3 coding sequence is TGCGCCAGCAGCCAAGATCACCTAGCGGGGGGTGGGGATGAGCAGTTCTTC.

The J gene is TRBJ2-5, the V gene TRBV7-8, with D possibly matching TRBD2 (6 bases). The CDR3 is made up of 14 amino acids. Germline V gene lookup returns CDR1 SGHVS and CDR2 FQNEAQ. V dropped 8 bases and J dropped 5 bases, with 18 bases sitting between them. CDR3 DNA: TGTGCCAGCTGCCCTCTGGGAGGAGGGGAGACCCAGTACTTC. Its protein is CASCPLGGGETQYF.

V gene TRBV7-9 combines with J gene TRBJ2-1; D is possibly TRBD1 (5 bases). Germline V lookup: CDR1 SEHNR, CDR2 FQNEAQ (reference sequence). CDR3 length: 13 residues. Trimming pared 2 bases from V and 8 bases from J, leaving 10 bases between. The CDR3 nucleotides are TGTGCCAGCAGCTTAAGGGGAATCGATGAGCAGTTCTTC. This encodes CASSLRGIDEQFF.

The V and J genes are TRBV10-3 and TRBJ1-6; 9 bases are a match to TRBD1. The CDR3 has 17 residues. V lost 5 bases to trimming and J lost 4 bases; unmatched junction nucleotides: 9. The germline gives CDR1 ENHRY, CDR2 SYGVKD. The CDR3 region is CAISKEDGQGYNSPLHF. DNA for the CDR3: TGTGCCATCAGTAAGGAGGATGGACAGGGGTATAATTCACCCCTCCACTTT.

The chain uses TRBV7-8 and TRBJ2-7; D might be TRBD2 (6 bases). The CDR3 covers 15 residues. The germline V gene encodes CDR1 SGHVS and CDR2 FQNEAQ. V was shortened by 10 bases and J by 1 base, with 20 bases between the two germline ends. The CDR3 bases are TGTGCCACCCCTTGGGCGGGTGGGACTTCCTACGAGCAGTACTTC. Amino acids: CATPWAGGTSYEQYF.

The chain uses TRBV5-1 and TRBJ2-3, with D possibly being TRBD1 or TRBD2 (6 bases each). The germline CDR1 and CDR2 sequences are SGHRS and YFSETQ. The CDR3 has 15 residues. V lost 4 bases and J lost 5, with 17 bases in between. The CDR3 DNA reads as TGCGCCAGCAGCCAAGACGGTGGAGGGGGAGATACGCAGTATTTT. This encodes CASSQDGGGGDTQYF.